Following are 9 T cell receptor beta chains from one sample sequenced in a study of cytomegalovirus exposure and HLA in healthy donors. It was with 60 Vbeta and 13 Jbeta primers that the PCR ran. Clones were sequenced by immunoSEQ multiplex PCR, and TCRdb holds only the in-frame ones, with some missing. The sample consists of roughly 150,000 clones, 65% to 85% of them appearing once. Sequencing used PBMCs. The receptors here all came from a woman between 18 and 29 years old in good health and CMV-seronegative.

The CDR3 loop reads CASSPGQANTEAFF. The DNA of the CDR3 is TGTGCCAGCTCACCTGGACAGGCCAACACTGAAGCTTTCTTT. The chain couples TRBV18 to TRBJ1-1; 7 positions agree with TRBD1. The CDR3 sequence is 14 residues long. Trimming removed 3 bases from V and 2 bases from J; junction bases left unmatched: 3. Germline V CDR1 and CDR2: KGHSH, LQKENI.

The CDR3 protein is CASSLDSGSQETQYF. The CDR3 DNA follows: TGTGCCAGCAGCTTAGATTCCGGGAGCCAAGAGACCCAGTACTTC. V and J are TRBV11-2 and TRBJ2-5; the D gene is possibly TRBD2 (6 bases). The V end lost 0 bases, the J end lost 1 base, and 9 bases lay between the germline ends. Per the germline V gene, CDR1 is SGHAT and CDR2 is FQNNGV. The CDR3 is 15 amino acids.

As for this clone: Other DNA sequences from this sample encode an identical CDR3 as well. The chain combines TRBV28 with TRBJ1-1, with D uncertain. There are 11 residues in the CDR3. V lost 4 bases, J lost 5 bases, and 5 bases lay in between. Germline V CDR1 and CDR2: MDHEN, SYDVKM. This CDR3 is CASSYGTEAFF. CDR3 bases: TGTGCCAGCAGTTACGGGACTGAAGCTTTCTTT.

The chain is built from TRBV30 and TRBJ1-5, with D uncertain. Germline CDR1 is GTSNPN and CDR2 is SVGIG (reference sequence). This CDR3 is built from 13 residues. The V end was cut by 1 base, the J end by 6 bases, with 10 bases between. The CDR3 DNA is TGTGCCTGGAGTGGAGGGAGGGCTCAGCCCCAGCATTTT. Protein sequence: CAWSGGRAQPQHF.

The DNA of the CDR3 is TGCAGCGCTCGTCTCGGGAGCGAGCAGTACTTC. Translation: CSARLGSEQYF. The chain links TRBV29-1 to TRBJ2-7, with a tentative D call TRBD2 (6 bases). CDR1 and CDR2 (germline): SQVTM, ANQGSEA. The V gene lost 7 bases and the J gene lost 6 bases, with 13 bases spanning the gap. The CDR3 totals 11 residues.

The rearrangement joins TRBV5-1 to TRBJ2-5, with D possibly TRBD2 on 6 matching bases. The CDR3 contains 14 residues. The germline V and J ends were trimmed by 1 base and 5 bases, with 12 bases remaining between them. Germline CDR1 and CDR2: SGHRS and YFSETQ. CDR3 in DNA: TGCGCCAGCAGCTTGTTAGGGAGCGGGGAGACCCAGTACTTC. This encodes CASSLLGSGETQYF.

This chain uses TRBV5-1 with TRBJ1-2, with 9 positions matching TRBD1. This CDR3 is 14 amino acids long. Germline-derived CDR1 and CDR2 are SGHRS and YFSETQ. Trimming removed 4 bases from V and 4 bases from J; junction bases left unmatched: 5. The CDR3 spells CASSGGQGTYGYTF. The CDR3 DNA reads TGCGCCAGCAGCGGCGGACAGGGGACCTATGGCTACACCTTC.

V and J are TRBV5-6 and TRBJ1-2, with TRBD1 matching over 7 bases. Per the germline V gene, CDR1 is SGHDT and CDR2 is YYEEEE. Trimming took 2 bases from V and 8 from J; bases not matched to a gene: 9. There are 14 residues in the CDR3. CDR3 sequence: CASSLPGQRGGYTF. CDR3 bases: TGTGCCAGCAGCTTACCGGGACAGCGAGGAGGCTACACCTTC.

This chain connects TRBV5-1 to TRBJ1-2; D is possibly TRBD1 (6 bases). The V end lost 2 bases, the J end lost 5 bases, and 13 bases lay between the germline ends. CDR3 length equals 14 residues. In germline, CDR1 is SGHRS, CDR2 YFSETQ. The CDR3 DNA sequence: TGCGCCAGCAGCTTTATCCAGGGGAATTATGGCTACACCTTC. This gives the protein CASSFIQGNYGYTF.